The clone carrying this T cell receptor (beta chain) was counted many times. These data come from a study of T-cell reconstitution after alpha-beta-depleted transplantation in children. Unique molecular identifiers were built into the TCRbeta library. TCRdb reprocessed the PCR reads with MiXCR, giving one entry per CDR3 protein. The sample contains under 300,000 distinct CDR3 sequences, 9.7% of which appear only once. The CDR3 runs 17 residues. Germline V gene sequence: CDR1 DFQATT, CDR2 SNEGSKA (reference sequence). V lost 0 bases and J lost 0, with 12 bases in between. This clonotype originated in a human donor who donated a stem cell graft to a child with SCID. This sample comprised PBMCs from the stem cell graft donor, obtained from the stem cell graft. The V gene is TRBV20-1, the J gene TRBJ1-6; no clear D gene. The CDR3 loop is CSAREASSSSYNSPLHF. The DNA for the CDR3 is TGCAGTGCTAGAGAGGCCTCCTCGAGCTCCTATAATTCACCCCTCCACTTT.